The T cell receptor beta chain under discussion was sequenced for a study of blood T cell repertoires in COVID-19. For the study at large: The study drew acute and convalescent COVID-19 samples from the United States, Italy and Spain.

The germline V gene has CDR1 MNHEY and CDR2 SVGAGI. There are 14 residues in the CDR3. V was pared by 8 bases and J by 0 bases, with 10 bases between. In its sample, this clone was seen once. Data came from immunoSEQ multiplex PCR; TCRdb stores just in-frame clones and leaves some out. The data hold 270,000 or so clones, with around 82% observed a single time. V is TRBV6-5 and J is TRBJ1-4; D gene unclear. Sequencing was performed on peripheral blood. This sequence was found in a woman under 30 with acute or convalescent COVID-19. The CDR3 DNA reads as TGTGCCAGCGCGAGGGCCGCAACTAATGAAAAACTGTTTTTT. This codes for CASARAATNEKLFF.